This T cell receptor (beta chain) emerged from a study of blood T cell repertoires in COVID-19. Method: immunoSEQ multiplex PCR; TCRdb's copy keeps in-frame clones and lacks some. The repertoire holds about 440,000 clones, about 89% seen once, with about 4.5% in the top ten. This CDR3 has 15 residues. The J segment lost 0 bases and the V segment lost 6 bases, leaving 4 bases of the junction unmatched. Germline V gene data show CDR1 as MNHEY and CDR2 as SVGAGI. This clonotype was obtained from a woman in her thirties with acute or convalescent COVID-19. The genes are TRBV6-5 and TRBJ2-2, with 7 bases identical to TRBD2. Material for sequencing was peripheral blood. DNA for the CDR3: TGTGCCAGCAGCCGCGCGGGGGCGAACACCGGGGAGCTGTTTTTT. Residues: CASSRAGANTGELFF.